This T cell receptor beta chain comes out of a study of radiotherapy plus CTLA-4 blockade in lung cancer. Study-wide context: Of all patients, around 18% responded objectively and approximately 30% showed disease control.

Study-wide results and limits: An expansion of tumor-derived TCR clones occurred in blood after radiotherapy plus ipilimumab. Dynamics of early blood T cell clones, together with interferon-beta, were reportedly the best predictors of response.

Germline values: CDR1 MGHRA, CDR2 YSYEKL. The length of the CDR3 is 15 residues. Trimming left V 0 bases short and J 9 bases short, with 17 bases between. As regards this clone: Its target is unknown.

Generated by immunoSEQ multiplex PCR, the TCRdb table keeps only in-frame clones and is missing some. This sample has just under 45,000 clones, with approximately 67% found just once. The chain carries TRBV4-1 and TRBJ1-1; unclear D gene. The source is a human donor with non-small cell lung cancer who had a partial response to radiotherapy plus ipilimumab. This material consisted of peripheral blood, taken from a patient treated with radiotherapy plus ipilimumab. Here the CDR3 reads CASSQDRTRALQAFF. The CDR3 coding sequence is TGCGCCAGCAGCCAAGATCGGACGCGGGCCCTCCAAGCTTTCTTT.